This is a list of T cell receptor beta chains from one sample in a study of shared clonotypes between healthy human individuals. Generated by immunoSEQ multiplex PCR, the TCRdb table keeps only in-frame clones and is missing some. The sample contains approximately 340,000 clones, roughly 80% of which appear only once. Sequenced material: memory CD4+ T cells sorted from blood. The receptors shown here come from a man aged 30 to 39 in good health. CDR3s include the opening cysteine and the closing phenylalanine or tryptophan. Fields, in order: V gene, clone size, D gene, J gene, CDR3 protein, CDR3 DNA. D genes are given only for firm matches. Rows give clone size only sometimes, using once, few, many, or a class for an expanded clone.

V gene: TRBV28; clone size: -; D gene: TRBD1; J gene: TRBJ1-5; CDR3 protein: CASRRQGAEQPQHF; CDR3 DNA: TGTGCCAGCAGGAGACAGGGGGCGGAACAGCCCCAGCATTTT
V gene: TRBV5-5; clone size: -; D gene: TRBD2; J gene: TRBJ2-3; CDR3 protein: CASSLGSGLAPDTQYF; CDR3 DNA: TGTGCCAGCAGCTTGGGGTCGGGACTAGCCCCAGATACGCAGTATTTT
V gene: TRBV6-5; clone size: -; D gene: -; J gene: TRBJ1-2; CDR3 protein: CASSYDSSNYGYTF; CDR3 DNA: TGTGCCAGCAGTTACGACAGTTCTAACTATGGCTACACCTTC
V gene: TRBV5-1; clone size: -; D gene: TRBD2; J gene: TRBJ2-7; CDR3 protein: CASSHGGLATYEQYF; CDR3 DNA: TGCGCCAGCAGCCATGGGGGACTAGCGACCTACGAGCAGTACTTC
V gene: TRBV6-5; clone size: -; D gene: -; J gene: TRBJ2-7; CDR3 protein: CASKYREAYEQYF; CDR3 DNA: TGTGCCAGCAAATACAGGGAGGCCTACGAGCAGTACTTC
V gene: TRBV10-3; clone size: few; D gene: -; J gene: TRBJ2-5; CDR3 protein: CAISLGGPETQYF; CDR3 DNA: TGTGCCATCAGCCTCGGGGGGCCCGAGACCCAGTACTTC
V gene: TRBV6-1; clone size: many; D gene: -; J gene: TRBJ2-1; CDR3 protein: CASRRRTNYNEQFF; CDR3 DNA: TGTGCCAGCAGGAGGCGGACAAATTACAATGAGCAGTTCTTC
V gene: TRBV20-1; clone size: -; D gene: -; J gene: TRBJ1-2; CDR3 protein: CSARVGRGYTF; CDR3 DNA: TGCAGTGCTAGAGTGGGACGGGGCTACACCTTC
V gene: TRBV7-7; clone size: few; D gene: TRBD1; J gene: TRBJ1-1; CDR3 protein: CASSLASGTEVERAEAFF; CDR3 DNA: TGTGCCAGCAGCTTAGCCTCCGGGACAGAAGTGGAAAGGGCTGAAGCTTTCTTT
V gene: TRBV4-3; clone size: -; D gene: -; J gene: TRBJ2-7; CDR3 protein: CASSQVVTLYEQYF; CDR3 DNA: TGCGCCAGCAGCCAAGTTGTGACACTTTACGAGCAGTACTTC
V gene: TRBV5-1; clone size: -; D gene: -; J gene: TRBJ2-2; CDR3 protein: CASSSLSDTGELFF; CDR3 DNA: TGCGCCAGCAGCAGTCTCAGCGACACCGGGGAGCTGTTTTTT
V gene: TRBV28; clone size: -; D gene: -; J gene: TRBJ2-7; CDR3 protein: CASSSTDYRVWYEQYF; CDR3 DNA: TGTGCCAGCAGTTCGACGGACTATCGGGTTTGGTACGAGCAGTACTTC
V gene: TRBV5-4; clone size: -; D gene: -; J gene: TRBJ2-5; CDR3 protein: CASSLDRQETQYF; CDR3 DNA: TGTGCCAGCAGCTTGGATCGACAAGAGACCCAGTACTTC
V gene: TRBV29-1; clone size: -; D gene: TRBD2; J gene: TRBJ2-2; CDR3 protein: CSVAISGVPIGELFF; CDR3 DNA: TGCAGCGTTGCCATTAGCGGGGTACCTATAGGGGAGCTGTTTTTT
V gene: TRBV25-1; clone size: -; D gene: -; J gene: TRBJ2-7; CDR3 protein: CASRQERGEQYF; CDR3 DNA: TGTGCCAGCCGACAGGAACGGGGCGAGCAGTACTTC
V gene: TRBV10-1; clone size: few; D gene: TRBD1; J gene: TRBJ1-1; CDR3 protein: CASSAFRDRPRGAFF; CDR3 DNA: TGCGCCAGCAGTGCTTTCCGGGACAGGCCCCGTGGAGCTTTCTTT
V gene: TRBV14; clone size: few; D gene: -; J gene: TRBJ2-6; CDR3 protein: CASSQGRRGTGWTSGANVLTF; CDR3 DNA: TGTGCCAGCAGCCAAGGGCGAAGAGGGACAGGATGGACTAGTGGGGCCAACGTCCTGACTTTC
V gene: TRBV5-4; clone size: -; D gene: TRBD1; J gene: TRBJ1-4; CDR3 protein: CASSPGTGGYEKLFF; CDR3 DNA: TGTGCCAGCAGCCCCGGGACAGGGGGCTATGAAAAACTGTTTTTT
V gene: TRBV11-2; clone size: -; D gene: -; J gene: TRBJ1-4; CDR3 protein: CASSLGVQGGDEKLFF; CDR3 DNA: TGTGCCAGCAGCTTAGGTGTCCAGGGTGGCGATGAAAAACTGTTTTTT
V gene: TRBV30; clone size: -; D gene: TRBD1; J gene: TRBJ1-2; CDR3 protein: CAWVRQGANYGYTF; CDR3 DNA: TGTGCCTGGGTACGACAGGGCGCTAACTATGGCTACACCTTC
V gene: TRBV7-3; clone size: -; D gene: -; J gene: TRBJ2-3; CDR3 protein: CASSPTDRHTQYF; CDR3 DNA: TGTGCCAGCAGCCCTACGGACCGGCATACGCAGTATTTT
V gene: TRBV18; clone size: -; D gene: -; J gene: TRBJ2-5; CDR3 protein: CASSYQETQYF; CDR3 DNA: TGTGCCAGCTCGTATCAAGAGACCCAGTACTTC
V gene: TRBV7-9; clone size: once; D gene: -; J gene: TRBJ1-3; CDR3 protein: CASSLSAGNTIYF; CDR3 DNA: TGTGCCAGCAGCTTATCCGCTGGAAACACCATATATTTT
V gene: TRBV2; clone size: once; D gene: TRBD2; J gene: TRBJ2-7; CDR3 protein: CASSGAGGAYEQYF; CDR3 DNA: TGTGCCAGCAGTGGAGCGGGAGGTGCCTACGAGCAGTACTTC
V gene: TRBV2; clone size: -; D gene: -; J gene: TRBJ1-4; CDR3 protein: CASSDPITNEKLFF; CDR3 DNA: TGTGCCAGCAGTGACCCCATAACTAATGAAAAACTGTTTTTT